This T cell receptor beta chain was found in a study of control samples from healthy donors and cancer patients (TCRdb year 2020). The library relied on the immunoSEQ multiplex PCR assay. In its TCRdb copy, this immuneACCESS table keeps in-frame sequences only and misses some clones. Where compared with another copy, unresolved V genes explain less than half of these, and the others have no known cause. The sample table records about 160,000 clones; 70% to 90% of these occur just once. Around 12% of the sample belongs to the ten largest clones. Notes on this clone: Its antigen has not been determined. Base quality data are lacking; no much larger clone is found one base away.

V and J lose 3 bases and 5 bases, and a span of 7 bases separates them. The CDR3 goes from the cysteine to the phenylalanine over 13 residues. CDR3 DNA only is kept here, 39 bases in frame from base 1. From a lookup of the germline V gene, CDR1 and CDR2 are KGHSH and LQKENI. The sequencing input was blood. Here the chain combines TRBV18 and TRBJ2-2, with TRBD1 perhaps the D gene, on 5 matching bases. The receptor's source is a man under 40 in good health. The DNA is as follows: TGTGCCAGCTCACCGGACATAACCGGGGAGCTGTTTTTT. This translates into CASSPDITGELFF.